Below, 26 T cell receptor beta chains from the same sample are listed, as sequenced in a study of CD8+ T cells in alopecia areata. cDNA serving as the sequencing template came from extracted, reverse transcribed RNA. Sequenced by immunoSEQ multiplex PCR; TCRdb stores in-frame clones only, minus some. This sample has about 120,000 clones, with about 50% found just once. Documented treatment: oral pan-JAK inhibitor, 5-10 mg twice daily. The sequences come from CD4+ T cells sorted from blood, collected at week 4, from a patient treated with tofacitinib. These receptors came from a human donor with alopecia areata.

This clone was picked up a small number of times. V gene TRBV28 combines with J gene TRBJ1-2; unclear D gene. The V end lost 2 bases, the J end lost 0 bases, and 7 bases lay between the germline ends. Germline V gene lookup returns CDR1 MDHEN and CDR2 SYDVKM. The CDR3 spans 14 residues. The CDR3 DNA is TGTGCCAGCAGTTTAGGCTCAACTAACTATGGCTACACCTTC. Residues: CASSLGSTNYGYTF.

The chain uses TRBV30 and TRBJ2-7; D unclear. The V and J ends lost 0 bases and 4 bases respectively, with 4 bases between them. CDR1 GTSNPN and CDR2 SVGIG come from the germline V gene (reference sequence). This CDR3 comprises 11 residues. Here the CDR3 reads CAWSVKYEQYF. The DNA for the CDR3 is TGTGCCTGGAGTGTCAAATACGAGCAGTACTTC.

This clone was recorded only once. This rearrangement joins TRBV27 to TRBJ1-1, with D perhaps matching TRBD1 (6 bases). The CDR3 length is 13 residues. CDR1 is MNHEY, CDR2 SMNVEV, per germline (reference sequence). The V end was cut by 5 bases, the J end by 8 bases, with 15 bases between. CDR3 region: CASSAYVTGEAFF. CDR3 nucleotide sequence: TGTGCCAGCAGTGCATACGTGACAGGAGAAGCTTTCTTT.

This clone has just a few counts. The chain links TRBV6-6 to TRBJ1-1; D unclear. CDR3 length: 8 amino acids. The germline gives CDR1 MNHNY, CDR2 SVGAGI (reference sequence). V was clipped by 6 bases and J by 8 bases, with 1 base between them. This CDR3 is CASSEAFF. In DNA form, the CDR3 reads TGTGCCAGCAGCGAAGCTTTCTTT.

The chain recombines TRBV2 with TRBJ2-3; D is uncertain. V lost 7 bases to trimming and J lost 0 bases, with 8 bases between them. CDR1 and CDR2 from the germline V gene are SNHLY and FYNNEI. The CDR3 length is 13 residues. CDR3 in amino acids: CASKRESTDTQYF. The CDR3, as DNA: TGTGCCAGCAAAAGGGAAAGCACAGATACGCAGTATTTT.

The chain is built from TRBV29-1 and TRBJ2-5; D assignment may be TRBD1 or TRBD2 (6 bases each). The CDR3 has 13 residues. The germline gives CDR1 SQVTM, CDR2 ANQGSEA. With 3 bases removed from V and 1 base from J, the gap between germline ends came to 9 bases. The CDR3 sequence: CSVDRGGQETQYF. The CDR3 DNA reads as TGCAGCGTTGACAGGGGAGGCCAAGAGACCCAGTACTTC.

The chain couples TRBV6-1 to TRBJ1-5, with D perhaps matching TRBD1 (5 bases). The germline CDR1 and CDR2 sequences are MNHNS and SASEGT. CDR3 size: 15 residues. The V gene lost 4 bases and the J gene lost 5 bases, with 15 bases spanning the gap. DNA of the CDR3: TGTGCCAGCAGTGTTGGCAGCGGGGGGTATCAGCCCCAGCATTTT. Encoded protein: CASSVGSGGYQPQHF.

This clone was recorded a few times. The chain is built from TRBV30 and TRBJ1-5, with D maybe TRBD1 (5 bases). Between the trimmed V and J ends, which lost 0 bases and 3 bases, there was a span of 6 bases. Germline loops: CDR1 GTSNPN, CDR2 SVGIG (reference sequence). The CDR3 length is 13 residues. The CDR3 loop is CAWSVQDNQPQHF. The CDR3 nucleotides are TGTGCCTGGAGTGTACAGGACAATCAGCCCCAGCATTTT.

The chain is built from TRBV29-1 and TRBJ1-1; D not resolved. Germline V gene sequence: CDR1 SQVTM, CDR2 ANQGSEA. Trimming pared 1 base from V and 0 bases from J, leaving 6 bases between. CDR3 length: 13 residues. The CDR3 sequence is CSVEAELNTEAFF. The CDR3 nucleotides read TGCAGCGTTGAAGCAGAGTTGAACACTGAAGCTTTCTTT.

The CDR3 is CATRLRTEAFF. Written as DNA, the CDR3 is TGTGCCACCAGACTCCGTACTGAAGCTTTCTTT. The chain uses TRBV6-5 and TRBJ1-1; D call uncertain. V lost 10 bases, J lost 5 bases, and 11 bases lay in between. Germline CDR1 reads MNHEY; CDR2 reads SVGAGI. The CDR3 is 11 residues long.

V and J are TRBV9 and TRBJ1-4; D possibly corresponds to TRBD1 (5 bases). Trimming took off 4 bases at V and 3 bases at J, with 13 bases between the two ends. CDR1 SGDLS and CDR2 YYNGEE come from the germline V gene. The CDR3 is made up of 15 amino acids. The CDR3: CASSPQTASNEKLFF. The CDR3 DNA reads TGTGCCAGCAGCCCTCAGACAGCTTCTAATGAAAAACTGTTTTTT.

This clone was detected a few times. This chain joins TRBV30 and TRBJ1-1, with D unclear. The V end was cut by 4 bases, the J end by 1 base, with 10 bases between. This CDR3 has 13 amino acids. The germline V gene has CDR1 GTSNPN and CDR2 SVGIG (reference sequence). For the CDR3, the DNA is TGTGCCTGGAACCGGGGTTCGAACACTGAAGCTTTCTTT. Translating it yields CAWNRGSNTEAFF.

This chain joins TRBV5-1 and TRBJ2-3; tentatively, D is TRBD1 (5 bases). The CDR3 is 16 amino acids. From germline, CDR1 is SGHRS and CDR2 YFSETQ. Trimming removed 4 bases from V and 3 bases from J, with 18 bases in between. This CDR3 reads CASSVAGQVSTDTQYF. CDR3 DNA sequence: TGCGCCAGCAGCGTGGCAGGGCAGGTTTCTACAGATACGCAGTATTTT. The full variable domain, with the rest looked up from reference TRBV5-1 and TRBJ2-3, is KAGVTQTPRYLIKTRGQQVTLSCSPISGHRSVSWYQQTPGQGLQFLFEYFSETQRNKGNFPGRFSGRQFSNSRSEMNVSTLELGDSALYLCASSVAGQVSTDTQYFGPGTRLTVL.

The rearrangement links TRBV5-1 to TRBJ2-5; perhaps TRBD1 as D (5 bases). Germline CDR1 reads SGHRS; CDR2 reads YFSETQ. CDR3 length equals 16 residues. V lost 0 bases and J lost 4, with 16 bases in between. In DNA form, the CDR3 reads TGCGCCAGCAGCTTGGAGGGCAGGGTGTCTTCAGAGACCCAGTACTTC. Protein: CASSLEGRVSSETQYF.

CDR3: CSVRGLAVIEQYF. The CDR3 bases are TGCAGCGTACGAGGACTAGCGGTAATCGAGCAGTACTTC. The genes are TRBV29-1 and TRBJ2-7; the match to TRBD2 covers 10 bases. Per germline, CDR1 SQVTM and CDR2 ANQGSEA. This CDR3 has 13 residues. Trimming removed 6 bases from V and 6 bases from J; junction bases left unmatched: 8.

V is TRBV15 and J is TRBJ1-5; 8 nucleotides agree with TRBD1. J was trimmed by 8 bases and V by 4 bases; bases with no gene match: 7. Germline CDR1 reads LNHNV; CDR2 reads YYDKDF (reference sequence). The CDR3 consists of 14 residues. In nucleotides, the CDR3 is TGTGCCACCAGCATGGGACAGGCTATGGAGCCCCAGCATTTT. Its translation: CATSMGQAMEPQHF.

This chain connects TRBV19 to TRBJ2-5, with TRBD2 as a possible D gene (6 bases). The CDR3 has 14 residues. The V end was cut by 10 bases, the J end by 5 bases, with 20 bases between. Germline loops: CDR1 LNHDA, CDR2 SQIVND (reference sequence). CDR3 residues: CATSRDSRRETQYF. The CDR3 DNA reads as TGTGCCACGTCCCGGGACTCGAGGCGGGAGACCCAGTACTTC.

The CDR3 protein is CASSPGGSQGPQHF. DNA for the CDR3: TGTGCCAGCAGCCCCGGTGGGAGCCAGGGTCCCCAGCATTTT. The chain carries TRBV11-2 and TRBJ1-5; possible D gene TRBD1, 5 bases. V gave up 5 bases and J gave up 10 bases, with 18 bases separating them. Germline assignment: CDR1 SGHAT and CDR2 FQNNGV. The CDR3 length is 14 residues.

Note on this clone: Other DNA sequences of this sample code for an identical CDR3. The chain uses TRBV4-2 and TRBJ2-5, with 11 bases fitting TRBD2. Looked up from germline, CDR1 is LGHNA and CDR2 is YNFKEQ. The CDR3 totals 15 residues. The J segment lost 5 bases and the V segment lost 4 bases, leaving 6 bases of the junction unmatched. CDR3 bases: TGTGCCAGCAGCCCAACTAGCGGGAGCCGGGAGACCCAGTACTTC. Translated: CASSPTSGSRETQYF.

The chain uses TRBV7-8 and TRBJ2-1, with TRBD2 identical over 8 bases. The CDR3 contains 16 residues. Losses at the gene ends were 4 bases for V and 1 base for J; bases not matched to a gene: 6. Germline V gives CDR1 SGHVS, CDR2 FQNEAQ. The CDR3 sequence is CASSSYSGNSYNEQFF. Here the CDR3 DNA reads TGTGCCAGCAGCTCCTATAGCGGGAATTCCTACAATGAGCAGTTCTTC.

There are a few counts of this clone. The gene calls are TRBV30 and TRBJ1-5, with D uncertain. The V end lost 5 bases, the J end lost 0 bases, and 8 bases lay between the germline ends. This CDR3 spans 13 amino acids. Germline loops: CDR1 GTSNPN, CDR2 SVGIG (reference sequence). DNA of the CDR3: TGTGCCTGGGGGTTACATAGCAATCAGCCCCAGCATTTT. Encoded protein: CAWGLHSNQPQHF.

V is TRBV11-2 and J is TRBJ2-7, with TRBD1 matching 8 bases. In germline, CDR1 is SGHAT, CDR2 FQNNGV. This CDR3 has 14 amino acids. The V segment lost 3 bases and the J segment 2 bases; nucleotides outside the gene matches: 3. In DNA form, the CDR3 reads TGTGCCAGCAGCTTGGACAGGGCAGCCTACGAGCAGTACTTC. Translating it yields CASSLDRAAYEQYF.

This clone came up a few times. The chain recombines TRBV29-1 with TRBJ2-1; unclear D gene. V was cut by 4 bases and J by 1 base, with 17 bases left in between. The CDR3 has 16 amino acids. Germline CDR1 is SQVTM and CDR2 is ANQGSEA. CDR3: CSVAGSIKLSYNEQFF. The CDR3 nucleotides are TGCAGCGTTGCCGGATCCATCAAGTTGTCCTACAATGAGCAGTTCTTC.

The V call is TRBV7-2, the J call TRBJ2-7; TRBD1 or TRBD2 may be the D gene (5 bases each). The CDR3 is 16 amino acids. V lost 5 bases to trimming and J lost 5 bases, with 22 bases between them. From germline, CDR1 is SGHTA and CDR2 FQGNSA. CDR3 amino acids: CASSRSRTSGLHEQYF. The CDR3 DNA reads TGTGCCAGCAGCCGTAGCCGGACATCCGGACTCCACGAGCAGTACTTC.

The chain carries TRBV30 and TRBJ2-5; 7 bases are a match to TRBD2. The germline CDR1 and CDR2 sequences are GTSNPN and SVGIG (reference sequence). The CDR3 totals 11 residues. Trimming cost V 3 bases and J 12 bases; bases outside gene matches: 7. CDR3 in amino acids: CAWRQAGIKYF. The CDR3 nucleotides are TGTGCCTGGAGGCAAGCGGGAATCAAGTACTTC.

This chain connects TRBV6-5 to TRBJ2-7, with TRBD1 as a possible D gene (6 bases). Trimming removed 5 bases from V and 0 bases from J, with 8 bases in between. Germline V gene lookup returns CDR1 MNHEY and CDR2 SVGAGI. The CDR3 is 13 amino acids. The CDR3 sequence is CASSTGTSYEQYF. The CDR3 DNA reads TGTGCCAGCAGTACAGGGACCTCCTACGAGCAGTACTTC.